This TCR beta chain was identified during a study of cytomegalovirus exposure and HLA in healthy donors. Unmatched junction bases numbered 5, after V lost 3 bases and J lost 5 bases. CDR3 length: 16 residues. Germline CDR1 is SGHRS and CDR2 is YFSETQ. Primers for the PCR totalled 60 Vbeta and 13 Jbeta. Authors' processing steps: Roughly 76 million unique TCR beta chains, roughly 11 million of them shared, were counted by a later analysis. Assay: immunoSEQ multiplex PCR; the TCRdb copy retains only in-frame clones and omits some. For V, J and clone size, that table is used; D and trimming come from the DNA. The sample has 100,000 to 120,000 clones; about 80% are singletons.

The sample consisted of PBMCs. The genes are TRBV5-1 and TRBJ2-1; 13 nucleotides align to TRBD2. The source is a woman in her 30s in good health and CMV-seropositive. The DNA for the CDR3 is TGCGCCAGCAGCTCCCGGACTAGCGGGAGAGACAATGAGCAGTTCTTC. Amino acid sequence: CASSSRTSGRDNEQFF.